A selection of T cell receptor beta chains follows, all from one sample in a study of shared clonotypes between healthy human individuals. This table comes from immunoSEQ multiplex PCR, and its TCRdb copy is limited to in-frame clones, with some not included. The sample includes hundreds of thousands of clones, 80% to 95% seen only once; the top ten take nearly 25%. Sequencing input: naive CD8+ T cells sorted from blood. Source of these receptors: a man aged 25 to 40 in good health. Each CDR3 is given with its conserved first and last residue. The D gene is left open where the match is weak. The listing skips clone size in some rows; elsewhere it reads once, few, many or a size class.

TRBV13	NA	TRBJ1-1	TRBD1	CASSSGQELNTEAFF	TGTGCCAGCAGCTCCGGACAGGAATTGAACACTGAAGCTTTCTTT
TRBV7-9	once	TRBJ1-2	TRBD1	CASSLSEQGANYGYTF	TGTGCCAGCAGCTTATCCGAACAGGGGGCTAACTATGGCTACACCTTC
TRBV7-6	NA	TRBJ2-7	NA	CASSLEPSPSYEQYF	TGTGCCAGCAGCTTAGAGCCTAGCCCATCCTACGAGCAGTACTTC
TRBV13	NA	TRBJ2-7	TRBD1	CASSPGTEPAYEQYF	TGTGCCAGCAGCCCCGGGACAGAGCCGGCCTACGAGCAGTACTTC
TRBV7-9	NA	TRBJ2-7	NA	CASSLPVRDEQYF	TGTGCCAGCAGCCTCCCGGTCCGGGACGAGCAGTACTTC
TRBV27	NA	TRBJ2-7	NA	CASSKWVMGEQYF	TGTGCCAGCAGTAAATGGGTGATGGGCGAGCAGTACTTC
TRBV29-1	NA	TRBJ2-1	TRBD2	CSVEVRGRELGSSYNEQFF	TGCAGCGTTGAAGTAAGAGGGAGGGAGTTAGGGAGCTCCTACAATGAGCAGTTCTTC
TRBV7-2	NA	TRBJ1-1	NA	CASSLVGSPTEAFF	TGTGCCAGCAGCTTAGTTGGCTCCCCCACTGAAGCTTTCTTT
TRBV2	NA	TRBJ2-4	NA	CASGWQGGMDKNIQYF	TGTGCCAGCGGGTGGCAGGGCGGGATGGACAAAAACATTCAGTACTTC
TRBV28	NA	TRBJ1-2	NA	CASSRGNYGYTF	TGTGCCAGCAGTCGGGGTAACTATGGCTACACCTTC
TRBV25-1	NA	TRBJ1-5	NA	CASSWAGANQPQHF	TGTGCCAGCAGCTGGGCGGGGGCGAATCAGCCCCAGCATTTT
TRBV27	NA	TRBJ2-1	TRBD2	CASRVGTSGNDNEQFF	TGTGCCAGCAGGGTCGGGACTAGCGGGAATGACAATGAGCAGTTCTTC
TRBV7-8	NA	TRBJ2-3	TRBD2	CASSLGTSDASTDTQYF	TGTGCCAGCAGCTTAGGGACTAGCGATGCGAGCACAGATACGCAGTATTTT
TRBV4-3	NA	TRBJ1-5	NA	CASSQERGQPQHF	TGCGCCAGCAGCCAAGAGAGGGGCCAGCCCCAGCATTTT
TRBV4-1	NA	TRBJ2-7	NA	CASSQVKGVNYEQYF	TGCGCCAGCAGCCAAGTTAAGGGGGTAAACTACGAGCAGTACTTC